This T cell receptor (beta chain) was identified during a study of shared clonotypes between healthy human individuals. Broader study findings: Only blood underwent sampling, and tissue repertoires likely differ.

Under the authors' procedure: ImmunoSEQ supplied junction-only sequences lacking quality scores, so filtering was different. The data were produced by immunoSEQ multiplex PCR, yet TCRdb's version contains in-frame clones alone and is incomplete. V and J calls and clone size follow that table, whereas D and trimming were derived from the DNA. The data show hundreds of thousands of clones, approximately 95% seen once. CD45RO-negative, CCR7-selected cells formed the naive CD8 fraction, which excluded terminally differentiated effector memory CD45RA+ cells. Each sample came from a Caucasian adult donor living in Nashville, Tennessee. As for this clone: The target antigen is unknown.

The receptor was derived from a young woman in good health. Specimen: naive CD8+ T cells sorted from blood.

The CDR3 nucleotides read TGTGCCAGCAGCTGGAACAGGGAGAACACCGGGGAGCTGTTTTTT. Protein product: CASSWNRENTGELFF. This chain links TRBV7-9 with TRBJ2-2, with D tentatively TRBD1 (6 bases). This CDR3 has 15 amino acids. With 4 bases removed from V and 1 base from J, the gap between germline ends came to 10 bases. The V gene's germline CDR1 is SEHNR and CDR2 FQNEAQ (reference sequence).